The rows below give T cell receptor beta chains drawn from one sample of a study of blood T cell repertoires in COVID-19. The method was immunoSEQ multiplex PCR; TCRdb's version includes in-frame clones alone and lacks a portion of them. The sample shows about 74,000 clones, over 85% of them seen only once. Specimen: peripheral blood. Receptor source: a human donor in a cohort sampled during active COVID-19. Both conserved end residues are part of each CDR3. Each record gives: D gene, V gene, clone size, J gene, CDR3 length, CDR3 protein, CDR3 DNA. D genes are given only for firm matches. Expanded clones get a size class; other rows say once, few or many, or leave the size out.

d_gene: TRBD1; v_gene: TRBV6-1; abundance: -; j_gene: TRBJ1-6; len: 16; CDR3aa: CASSEASGQGYSPLHF; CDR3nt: TGTGCCAGCAGTGAAGCGTCCGGACAGGGTTATTCACCCCTCCACTTT
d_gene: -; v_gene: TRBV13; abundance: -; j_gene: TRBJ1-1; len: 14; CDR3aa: CASSLARLNTEAFF; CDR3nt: TGTGCCAGCAGCTTAGCACGGTTAAACACTGAAGCTTTCTTT
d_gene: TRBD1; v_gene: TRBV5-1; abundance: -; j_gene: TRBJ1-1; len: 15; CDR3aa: CASSPNRGEGTEAFF; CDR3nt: TGCGCCAGCAGCCCTAACAGGGGGGAAGGGACTGAAGCTTTCTTT
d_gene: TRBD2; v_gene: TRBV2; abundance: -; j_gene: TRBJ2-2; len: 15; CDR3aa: CASRSTSGKVGELFF; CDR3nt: TGTGCCAGCAGGTCGACTAGCGGGAAGGTCGGGGAGCTGTTTTTT
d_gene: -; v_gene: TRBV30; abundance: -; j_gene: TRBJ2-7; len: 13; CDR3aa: CAWSVLVAGEQYF; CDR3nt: TGTGCCTGGAGTGTACTGGTGGCGGGCGAGCAGTACTTC
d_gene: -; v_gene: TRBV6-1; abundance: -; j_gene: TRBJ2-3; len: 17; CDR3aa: CASSESWLARLTDTQYF; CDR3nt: TGTGCCAGCAGTGAAAGCTGGCTAGCGAGGCTCACAGATACGCAGTATTTT
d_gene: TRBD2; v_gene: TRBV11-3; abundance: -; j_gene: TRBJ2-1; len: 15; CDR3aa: CASSSRTSAHNEQFF; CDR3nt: TGTGCCAGCAGCTCGAGGACTAGCGCGCACAATGAGCAGTTCTTC
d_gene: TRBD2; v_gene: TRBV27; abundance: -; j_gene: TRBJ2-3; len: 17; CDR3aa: CASSLAPGLAALDTQYF; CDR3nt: TGTGCCAGCAGTTTGGCTCCGGGACTAGCCGCACTTGATACGCAGTATTTT
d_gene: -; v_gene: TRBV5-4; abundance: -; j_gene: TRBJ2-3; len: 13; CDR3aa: CASSAGVADTQYF; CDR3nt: TGTGCCAGCAGCGCCGGGGTCGCAGATACGCAGTATTTT
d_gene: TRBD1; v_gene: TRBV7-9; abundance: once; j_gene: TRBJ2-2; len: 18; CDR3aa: CASSLEGAGQGYTGELFF; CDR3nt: TGTGCCAGCAGCTTGGAAGGTGCGGGACAGGGATACACCGGGGAGCTGTTTTTT
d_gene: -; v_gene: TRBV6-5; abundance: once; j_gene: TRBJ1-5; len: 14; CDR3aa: CASSFGVSNQPQHF; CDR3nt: TGTGCCAGCAGTTTCGGGGTGAGCAATCAGCCCCAGCATTTT
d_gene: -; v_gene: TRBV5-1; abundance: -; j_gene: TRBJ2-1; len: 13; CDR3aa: CASSVSRGNEQFF; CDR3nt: TGCGCCAGCAGCGTCAGCAGGGGCAATGAGCAGTTCTTC
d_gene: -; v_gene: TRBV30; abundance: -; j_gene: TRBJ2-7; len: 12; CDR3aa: CAWSARRGEQYF; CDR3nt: TGTGCCTGGAGTGCTAGACGGGGCGAGCAGTACTTC
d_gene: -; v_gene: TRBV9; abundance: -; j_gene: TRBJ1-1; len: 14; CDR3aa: CASSLSGVNTEAFF; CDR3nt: TGTGCCAGCAGCCTTAGCGGGGTGAACACTGAAGCTTTCTTT
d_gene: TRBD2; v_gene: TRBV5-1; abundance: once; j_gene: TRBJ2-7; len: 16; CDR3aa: CASSLGLSGISYEQYF; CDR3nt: TGCGCCAGCAGCTTGGGTCTTAGCGGGATCTCCTACGAGCAGTACTTC
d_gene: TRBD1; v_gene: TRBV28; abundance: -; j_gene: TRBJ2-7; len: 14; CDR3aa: CASSQAGTGYEQYF; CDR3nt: TGTGCCAGCAGTCAAGCCGGGACAGGTTACGAGCAGTACTTC
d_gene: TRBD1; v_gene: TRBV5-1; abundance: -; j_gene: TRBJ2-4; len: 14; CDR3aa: CASSRDSSPNIQYF; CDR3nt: TGCGCCAGCAGCCGGGACAGTTCTCCCAACATTCAGTACTTC
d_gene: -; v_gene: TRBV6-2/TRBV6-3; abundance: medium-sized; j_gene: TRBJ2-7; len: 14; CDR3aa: CASSYQASSYEQYF; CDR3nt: TGTGCCAGCAGTTACCAGGCGAGCTCCTACGAGCAGTACTTC
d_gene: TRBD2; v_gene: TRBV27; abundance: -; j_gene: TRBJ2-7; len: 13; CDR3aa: CASSFSSGGEQYF; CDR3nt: TGTGCCAGCAGTTTTTCGTCGGGGGGCGAGCAGTACTTC
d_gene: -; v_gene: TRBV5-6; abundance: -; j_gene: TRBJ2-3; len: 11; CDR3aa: CASSSGYTQYF; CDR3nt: TGTGCCAGCAGCTCAGGGTATACGCAGTATTTT
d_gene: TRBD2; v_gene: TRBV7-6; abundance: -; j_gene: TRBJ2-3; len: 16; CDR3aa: CASSDLAGGLKDTQYF; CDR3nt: TGTGCCAGCAGCGATTTAGCGGGAGGGCTAAAAGATACGCAGTATTTT
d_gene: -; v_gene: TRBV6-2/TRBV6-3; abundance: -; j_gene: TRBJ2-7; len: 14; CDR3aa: CASSYRGDGSPQYF; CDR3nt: TGTGCCAGCAGTTACCGCGGGGACGGCTCTCCGCAGTACTTC
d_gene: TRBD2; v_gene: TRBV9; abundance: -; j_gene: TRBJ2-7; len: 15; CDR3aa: CASSVGGLAGGEQYF; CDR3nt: TGTGCCAGCAGCGTGGGGGGACTAGCGGGAGGGGAGCAGTACTTC
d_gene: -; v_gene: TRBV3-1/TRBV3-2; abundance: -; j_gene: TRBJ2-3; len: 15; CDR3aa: CASSQVRSSTDTQYF; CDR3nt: TGTGCCAGCAGCCAAGTACGTAGCAGCACAGATACGCAGTATTTT
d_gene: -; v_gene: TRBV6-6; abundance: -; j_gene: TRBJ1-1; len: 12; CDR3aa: CASSPAEAEAFF; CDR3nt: TGTGCCAGCAGCCCCGCAGAGGCTGAAGCTTTCTTT
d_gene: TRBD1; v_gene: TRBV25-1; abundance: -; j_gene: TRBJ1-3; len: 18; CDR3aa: CASSLGSRQGDFGNTIYF; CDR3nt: TGTGCCAGCAGTTTAGGGTCCCGACAGGGAGACTTTGGAAACACCATATATTTT
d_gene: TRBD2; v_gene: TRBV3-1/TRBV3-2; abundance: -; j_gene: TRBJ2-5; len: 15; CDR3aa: CASSQGLAGRETQYF; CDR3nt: TGTGCCAGCAGCCAGGGACTAGCGGGACGGGAGACCCAGTACTTC
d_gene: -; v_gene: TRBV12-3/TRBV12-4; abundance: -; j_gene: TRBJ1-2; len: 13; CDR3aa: CASSSRSNYGYTF; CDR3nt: TGTGCCAGCAGTTCTAGATCTAACTATGGCTACACCTTC
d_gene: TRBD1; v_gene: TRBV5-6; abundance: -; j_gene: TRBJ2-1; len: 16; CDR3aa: CASSLPGQEHYNEQFF; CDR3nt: TGTGCCAGCAGCTTACCGGGACAGGAGCACTACAATGAGCAGTTCTTC
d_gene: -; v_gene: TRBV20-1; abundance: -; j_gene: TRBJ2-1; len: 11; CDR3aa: CSASGYNEQFF; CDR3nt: TGCAGTGCCAGCGGCTACAATGAGCAGTTCTTC
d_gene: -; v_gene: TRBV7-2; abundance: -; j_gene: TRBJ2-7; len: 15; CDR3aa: CASSLVSGTSYEQYF; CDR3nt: TGTGCCAGCAGCTTAGTTTCGGGGACTTCCTACGAGCAGTACTTC
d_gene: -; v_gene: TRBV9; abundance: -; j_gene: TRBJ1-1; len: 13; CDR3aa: CASSAGGNTEAFF; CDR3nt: TGTGCCAGCAGCGCGGGGGGGAACACTGAAGCTTTCTTT
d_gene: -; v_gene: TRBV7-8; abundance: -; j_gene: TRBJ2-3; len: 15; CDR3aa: CASSLALGDTDTQYF; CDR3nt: TGTGCCAGCAGCTTAGCTCTAGGGGACACAGATACGCAGTATTTT
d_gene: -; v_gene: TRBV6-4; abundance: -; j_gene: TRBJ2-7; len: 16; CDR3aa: CASSGPPLRSDYEQYF; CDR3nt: TGTGCCAGCAGTGGCCCTCCCCTCAGATCCGACTACGAGCAGTACTTC
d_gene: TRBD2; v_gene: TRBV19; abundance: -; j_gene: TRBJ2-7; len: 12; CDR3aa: CATAGTSGSLYF; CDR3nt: TGTGCCACCGCCGGGACTAGCGGGAGTTTATACTTC
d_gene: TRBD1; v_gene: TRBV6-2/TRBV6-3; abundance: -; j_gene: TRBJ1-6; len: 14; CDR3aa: CASSSGTGNSPLHF; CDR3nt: TGTGCCAGCAGTAGTGGGACAGGGAATTCACCCCTCCACTTT
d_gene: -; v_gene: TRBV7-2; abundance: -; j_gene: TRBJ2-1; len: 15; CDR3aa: CASSLGGVKGNEQFF; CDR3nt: TGTGCCAGCAGCTTAGGCGGAGTAAAAGGCAATGAGCAGTTCTTC
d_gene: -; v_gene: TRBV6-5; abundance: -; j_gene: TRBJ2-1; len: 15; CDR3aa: CASSYDRTFYNEQFF; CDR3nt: TGTGCCAGCAGTTACGACAGGACTTTCTACAATGAGCAGTTCTTC
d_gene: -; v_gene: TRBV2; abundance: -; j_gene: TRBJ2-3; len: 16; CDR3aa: CASSQNRGISTDTQYF; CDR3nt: TGTGCCAGCAGTCAGAACCGGGGAATTAGCACAGATACGCAGTATTTT
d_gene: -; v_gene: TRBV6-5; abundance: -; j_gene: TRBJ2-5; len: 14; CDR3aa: CASRAKTGQETQYF; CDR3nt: TGTGCCAGCAGGGCCAAAACAGGCCAAGAGACCCAGTACTTC
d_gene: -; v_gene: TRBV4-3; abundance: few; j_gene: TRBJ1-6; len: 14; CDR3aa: CASSHGRVGSPLHF; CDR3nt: TGCGCCAGCAGCCACGGCAGGGTTGGGTCACCCCTCCACTTT
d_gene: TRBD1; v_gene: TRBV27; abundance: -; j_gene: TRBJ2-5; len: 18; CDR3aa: CASSPWGHGTGSQETQYF; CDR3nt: TGTGCCAGCAGCCCCTGGGGGCACGGGACAGGGAGTCAAGAGACCCAGTACTTC
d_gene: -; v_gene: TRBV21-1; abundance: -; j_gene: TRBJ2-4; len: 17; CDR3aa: CASSSPGTREGENIQYF; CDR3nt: TGTGCCAGCAGCTCTCCCGGGACTAGGGAGGGTGAAAACATTCAGTACTTC
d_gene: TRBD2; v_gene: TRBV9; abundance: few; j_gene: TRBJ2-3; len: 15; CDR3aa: CASSVDGRAPNTQYF; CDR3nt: TGTGCCAGCAGCGTAGACGGGAGGGCCCCGAATACGCAGTATTTT
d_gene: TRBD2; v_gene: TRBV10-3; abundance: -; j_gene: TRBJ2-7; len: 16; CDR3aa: CAISESGLAGGGEQYF; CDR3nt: TGTGCCATCAGTGAGTCGGGACTAGCGGGCGGTGGCGAGCAGTACTTC
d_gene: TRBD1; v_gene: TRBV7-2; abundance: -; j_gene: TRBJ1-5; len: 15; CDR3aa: CASSQDRGLNQPQHF; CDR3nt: TGTGCCAGCAGCCAAGACAGGGGGCTTAATCAGCCCCAGCATTTT
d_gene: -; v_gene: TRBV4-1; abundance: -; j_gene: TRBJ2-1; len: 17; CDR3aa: CASSQESGTRRGYEQFF; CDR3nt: TGCGCCAGCAGCCAAGAGTCCGGGACCCGCCGGGGGTATGAGCAGTTCTTC
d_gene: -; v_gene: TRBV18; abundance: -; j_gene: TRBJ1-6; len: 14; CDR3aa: CASSPEQYNSPLHF; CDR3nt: TGTGCCAGCTCACCAGAACAGTATAATTCACCCCTCCACTTT
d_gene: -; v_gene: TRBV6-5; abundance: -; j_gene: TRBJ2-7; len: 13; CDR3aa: CASSQPGTYEQYF; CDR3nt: TGTGCCAGCAGTCAACCAGGCACCTACGAGCAGTACTTC
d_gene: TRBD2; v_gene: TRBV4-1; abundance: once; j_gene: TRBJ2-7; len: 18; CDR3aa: CASSQALAGGIGSYEQYF; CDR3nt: TGCGCCAGCAGCCAAGCACTAGCGGGAGGGATTGGTTCCTACGAGCAGTACTTC